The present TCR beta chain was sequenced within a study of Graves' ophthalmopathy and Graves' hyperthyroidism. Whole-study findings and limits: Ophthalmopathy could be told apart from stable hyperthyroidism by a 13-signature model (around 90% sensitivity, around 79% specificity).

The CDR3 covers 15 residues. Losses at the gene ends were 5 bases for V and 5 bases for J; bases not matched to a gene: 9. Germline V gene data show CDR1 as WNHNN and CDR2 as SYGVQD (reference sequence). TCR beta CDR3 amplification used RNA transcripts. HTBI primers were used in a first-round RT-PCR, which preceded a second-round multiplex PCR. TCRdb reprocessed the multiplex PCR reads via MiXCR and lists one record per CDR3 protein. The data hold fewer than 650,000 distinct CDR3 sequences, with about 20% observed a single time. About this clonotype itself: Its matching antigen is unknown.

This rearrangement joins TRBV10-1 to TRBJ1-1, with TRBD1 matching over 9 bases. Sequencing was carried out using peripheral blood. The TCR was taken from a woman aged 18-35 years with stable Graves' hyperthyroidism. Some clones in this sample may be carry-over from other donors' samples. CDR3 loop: CASSPSRGTGTEAFF. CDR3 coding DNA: TGCGCCAGCAGTCCGAGCCGCGGGACAGGGACTGAAGCTTTCTTT.